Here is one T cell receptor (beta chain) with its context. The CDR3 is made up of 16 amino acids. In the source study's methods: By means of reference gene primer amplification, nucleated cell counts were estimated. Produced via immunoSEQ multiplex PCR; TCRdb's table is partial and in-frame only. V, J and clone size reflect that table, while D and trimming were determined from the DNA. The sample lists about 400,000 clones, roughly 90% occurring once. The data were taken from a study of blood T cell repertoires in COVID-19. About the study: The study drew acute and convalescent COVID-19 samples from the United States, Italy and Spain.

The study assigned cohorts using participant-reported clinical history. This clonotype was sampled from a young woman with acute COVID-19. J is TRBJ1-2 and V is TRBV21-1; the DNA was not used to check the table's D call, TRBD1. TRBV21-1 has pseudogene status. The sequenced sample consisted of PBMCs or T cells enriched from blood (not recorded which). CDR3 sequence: CASSKANREPRNGYTF. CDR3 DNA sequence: TGTGCCAGCAGCAAAGCGAACAGGGAGCCCCGAAATGGCTACACCTTC.